These 21 T cell receptor beta chains share one sample of origin, sequenced in a study of metastatic and nonmetastatic thyroid tumors. Every patient underwent thyroid surgery untreated. TCRdb reanalyzed the PCR reads via MiXCR. The sample includes 20,000 to 25,000 clones, 22% seen only once; the top ten take around 7.6%. Input material: blood. These receptors all stem from a female donor with papillary thyroid cancer or a benign thyroid nodule (not recorded which). Some clones in this sample may be carry-over from other donors' samples.

By proportion, this clone is medium-sized (0.01 to 0.1%). The chain recombines TRBV10-3 with TRBJ1-2, with TRBD1 matching over 10 bases. With 5 bases clipped from V and 3 bases from J, the junction kept 9 bases outside the gene matches. The CDR3 loop spans 16 amino acids. CDR1 and CDR2 (germline): ENHRY, SYGVKD. The CDR3 spells CAISYDRGREDYGYTF. The CDR3, as DNA: TGTGCCATCAGTTATGACAGGGGGCGAGAGGACTATGGCTACACCTTC.

This clone was seen only a few times. This rearrangement joins TRBV15 to TRBJ2-7; unclear D gene. The CDR3 runs to 15 residues. Germline CDR1 is LNHNV and CDR2 is YYDKDF (reference sequence). The ends were cut back, 0 bases at V and 6 bases at J, with 15 bases in the middle. CDR3 region: CATSRDLVDGGEQYF. The CDR3 DNA reads as TGTGCCACCAGCAGAGATCTAGTTGATGGTGGCGAGCAGTACTTC.

This clone rates as medium-sized (0.01 to 0.1%). The chain has TRBV28 and TRBJ2-7, with TRBD1 matching over 7 bases. J gave up 5 bases and V 4 bases, and 8 bases lay outside the gene matches. CDR1 is MDHEN, CDR2 SYDVKM, per germline. The CDR3 consists of 14 residues. This CDR3 is CASSYTDRAHEQYF. CDR3 nucleotides: TGTGCCAGCAGTTATACCGACAGGGCTCACGAGCAGTACTTC.

This clone was recorded at least ten times. V and J are TRBV6-5 and TRBJ2-5, with D possibly TRBD1 on 7 matching bases. The CDR3 length is 14 residues. Trimming left V 1 base short and J 7 bases short, with 13 bases between. The germline CDR1 and CDR2 sequences are MNHEY and SVGAGI. This chain's CDR3 is CASSYYRGSGTQYF. The DNA for the CDR3 is TGTGCCAGCAGTTACTACAGGGGTAGCGGGACCCAGTACTTC.

In this sample, this clone turned up a few times. The V and J genes are TRBV28 and TRBJ1-2; no definite D call. This CDR3 has 11 amino acids. Germline-derived CDR1 and CDR2 are MDHEN and SYDVKM. In DNA, the CDR3 is TGTGGGGTATTTTCTAACTATGGCTACACCTTC. Translated, it gives CGVFSNYGYTF.

This clone was found many times. The V call is TRBV9, the J call TRBJ2-1; 10 bases fit TRBD2. The CDR3 loop spans 15 amino acids. J lost 8 bases, V lost 0 bases, and 5 bases had no gene match. Looked up from germline, CDR1 is SGDLS and CDR2 is YYNGEE. This CDR3 reads CASSVDPGTSDEQFF. CDR3 DNA sequence: TGTGCCAGCAGCGTAGACCCAGGGACTAGCGATGAGCAGTTCTTC.

Ten or more counts support this clone. The V call is TRBV11-1, the J call TRBJ1-6, with 7 bases identical to TRBD1. The trim removed 1 base at V and 6 bases at J, leaving 0 bases unmatched. CDR1 SGHAT and CDR2 FQDESV come from the germline V gene (reference sequence). CDR3 length: 14 residues. The CDR3 sequence is CASSLDRGNSPLHF. In DNA, the CDR3 is TGTGCCAGCAGCTTAGACAGGGGTAATTCACCCCTCCACTTT.

This clone was seen at least ten times. The chain couples TRBV28 to TRBJ1-1; D is possibly TRBD1 (5 bases). CDR3 length: 14 residues. V was cut by 3 bases and J by 1 base, with 9 bases left in between. The germline CDR1 and CDR2 sequences are MDHEN and SYDVKM. In DNA, the CDR3 is TGTGCCAGCAGTTTTACGGGGGAGAACACTGAAGCTTTCTTT. Translating gives CASSFTGENTEAFF.

Many counts were recorded for this clone. The chain couples TRBV20-1 to TRBJ2-5; 7 nucleotides align to TRBD2. Germline trimming cut 0 bases from V and 5 bases from J; bases unmatched to any gene: 15. This CDR3 contains 17 residues. Germline lookup yields CDR1 DFQATT and CDR2 SNEGSKA (reference sequence). The CDR3 sequence is CSARDSGNGGYRETQYF. The CDR3 DNA follows: TGCAGTGCTAGAGATTCGGGAAACGGGGGGTATCGTGAGACCCAGTACTTC.

This chain joins TRBV12-3 or TRBV12-4 and TRBJ1-5; D uncertain. Trimming took off 3 bases at V and 6 bases at J, with 6 bases between the two ends. The CDR3 runs 12 residues. The CDR3 coding sequence is TGTGCCAGCAGTTTGGGGTCTCAGCCCCAGCATTTT. This gives the protein CASSLGSQPQHF.

Relative to its sample, this clone is medium-sized. V gene TRBV6-2 or TRBV6-3 combines with J gene TRBJ1-2, with D possibly TRBD1 on 5 matching bases. Germline V gene data show CDR1 as MNHEY and CDR2 as SVGEGT. Trimming stripped 5 bases from V and 0 bases from J, with 19 bases between. The CDR3 sequence is 17 residues long. CDR3 protein: CASSGFPLGLANYGYTF. CDR3 bases: TGTGCCAGCAGTGGATTTCCGTTGGGACTTGCTAACTATGGCTACACCTTC.

This clone was seen at least ten times. J is TRBJ2-1 and V is TRBV9; D possibly corresponds to TRBD2 (5 bases). Trimming took off 1 base at V and 0 bases at J, with 11 bases between the two ends. Germline V gene data show CDR1 as SGDLS and CDR2 as YYNGEE. The CDR3 totals 16 residues. Written as DNA, the CDR3 is TGTGCCAGCAGCGTACTCCCAGCGGACTCCTACAATGAGCAGTTCTTC. Translated, it gives CASSVLPADSYNEQFF.

Many counts were recorded for this clone. This sequence joins TRBV7-2 and TRBJ2-7; D gene ambiguous. Trimming took 2 bases from V and 0 from J, leaving 14 bases between them. This CDR3 contains 16 residues. CDR1 is SGHTA, CDR2 FQGNSA, per germline. CDR3: CASSLNPLSPSYEQYF. CDR3 coding DNA: TGTGCCAGCAGCTTAAACCCCCTCAGTCCCTCCTACGAGCAGTACTTC. The full variable domain, rest sourced from reference TRBV7-2 and TRBJ2-7, is GAGVSQSPSNKVTEKGKDVELRCDPISGHTALYWYRQSLGQGLEFLIYFQGNSAPDKSGLPSDRFSAERTGGSVSTLTIQRTQQEDSAVYLCASSLNPLSPSYEQYFGPGTRLTVT.

This clone occurred many times. CDR3 protein: CASRGQGANPNYGYTF. CDR3 DNA sequence: TGTGCCAGCAGAGGACAGGGGGCCAACCCTAACTATGGCTACACCTTC. The V and J genes are TRBV11-1 and TRBJ1-2; TRBD1 aligns across 11 bases. Germline values: CDR1 SGHAT, CDR2 FQDESV (reference sequence). CDR3 length: 16 residues. Trimming cost V 6 bases and J 0 bases; bases outside gene matches: 6.

J is TRBJ1-1 and V is TRBV18; no firm D call. Per germline, CDR1 KGHSH and CDR2 LQKENI. V lost 7 bases, J lost 0 bases, and 6 bases lay in between. CDR3 length equals 12 residues. DNA of the CDR3: TGTGCCAGCTTACTCGTGAACACTGAAGCTTTCTTT. Translating gives CASLLVNTEAFF.

This clone has ten or more counts. The chain recombines TRBV19 with TRBJ1-2, with 8 bases fitting TRBD1. The V gene's germline CDR1 is LNHDA and CDR2 SQIVND (reference sequence). V trimming: 7 bases; J trimming: 3 bases; junction bases outside the gene matches: 7. CDR3 length: 14 amino acids. The CDR3 spells CASNPGQEYYGYTF. For the CDR3, the DNA is TGTGCCAGTAACCCGGGACAGGAATACTATGGCTACACCTTC.

This clone has ten or more counts. The genes are TRBV7-6 and TRBJ2-3; the match to TRBD2 covers 12 bases. Germline CDR1 SGHVS, CDR2 FNYEAQ. V shed 5 bases and J 6 bases; nucleotides not matched to a gene: 12. The CDR3 contains 17 residues. CDR3 residues: CASSPGPSTSGGDTQYF. CDR3 nucleotide sequence: TGTGCCAGCAGCCCCGGACCCTCGACTAGCGGGGGTGATACGCAGTATTTT.

This clone showed up many times. A much larger clone differs from this one at a single base, so this may be a read error. Additional DNA sequences in this sample encode the identical CDR3. The chain recombines TRBV20-1 with TRBJ2-7, with D possibly being TRBD2 (7 bases). The CDR3 totals 12 residues. Looked up from germline, CDR1 is DFQATT and CDR2 is SNEGSKA (reference sequence). CDR3 nucleotides: TGCAGTGCTGCCGAGGGGGACTACGAGCAGTACTTT. This encodes CSAAEGDYEQYF.

The V call is TRBV6-4, the J call TRBJ1-6, with D tentatively TRBD1 (6 bases). V lost 6 bases, J lost 9 bases, and 18 bases lay in between. This CDR3 spans 15 amino acids. CDR1 MRHNA and CDR2 SNTAGT come from the germline V gene. CDR3 coding DNA: TGTGCCAGCAGAGACGGGGGGCAGGGGTCTTCACCCCTCCACTTT. The encoded protein is CASRDGGQGSSPLHF.

This clone has ten or more counts. The rearrangement links TRBV4-3 to TRBJ2-1, with TRBD2 matching over 12 bases. The CDR3 is 16 amino acids. Per the germline V gene, CDR1 is LGHNA and CDR2 is YSLEER. The J segment lost 3 bases and the V segment lost 1 base, leaving 1 base of the junction unmatched. CDR3 DNA: TGCGCCAGCAGCCAAGGACTAGCGGGGGACTACAATGAGCAGTTCTTC. As protein: CASSQGLAGDYNEQFF.

This clone appeared many times. The rearrangement links TRBV6-1 to TRBJ2-5; either TRBD1 or TRBD2 may supply D (5 bases each). V shed 0 bases and J shed 9 bases, with 20 bases lying between them. Germline V gene data show CDR1 as MNHNS and CDR2 as SASEGT. The CDR3 length is 16 residues. CDR3 in DNA: TGTGCCAGCAGTGAAGCCTCAGAAGCCCCAGGGACGGCCCAGTACTTC. Translated, it gives CASSEASEAPGTAQYF.